Listed here are 19 T cell receptor beta chains from one sample, sequenced in a study of regulatory T cells in long-lasting Graves disease. Arm-PCR of CDR3 regions and iRepertoire HTBI primers were used to build TCR beta libraries. Each CDR3 protein gets one entry after TCRdb re-called the multiplex PCR reads with MiXCR. The repertoire includes under 500,000 distinct CDR3 sequences, roughly 20% of them detected once, and less than 25% sits in the top ten. Described time point: persistent/refractory GD, antithyroid drugs over 5 years with positive TRAb. PBMCs provided the RNA from which the TCR library was made. The specimen was peripheral blood mononuclear cells (PBMCs), collected when the disease was refractory, from a patient treated with antithyroid drugs. Every receptor here comes from a female donor with Graves disease.

This clonotype was recorded many times. The V call is TRBV7-2, the J call TRBJ2-5; TRBD2 agrees at 16 bases. J lost 5 bases, V lost 6 bases, and 9 bases had no gene match. The CDR3 has 17 residues. The germline V gene encodes CDR1 SGHTA and CDR2 FQGNSA. CDR3 in amino acids: CASSPGTSGRALETQYF. The CDR3, as DNA: TGTGCCAGCAGTCCCGGGACTAGCGGGAGGGCCTTGGAGACCCAGTACTTC.

This clonotype was recorded many times. The chain couples TRBV5-1 to TRBJ1-2; the D is unclear. The CDR3 loop spans 12 amino acids. V dropped 4 bases and J dropped 4 bases, with 8 bases sitting between them. Germline CDR1 SGHRS, CDR2 YFSETQ. CDR3 nucleotides: TGCGCCAGCAGCCAACTTTCCTATGGCTACACCTTC. Amino acids: CASSQLSYGYTF.

This clonotype was seen many times. The rearrangement joins TRBV3-1 to TRBJ1-1, with unresolved D. V lost 1 base to trimming and J lost 7 bases, with 7 bases between them. The CDR3 spans 12 residues. Germline CDR1 LGHDT, CDR2 YNNKEL (reference sequence). The CDR3 DNA sequence: TGTGCCAGCAGCCAAGCTGGGGATGAAGCTTTCTTT. It yields the protein CASSQAGDEAFF.

This clonotype was recorded many times. The V gene is TRBV2, the J gene TRBJ2-6; tentatively, D is TRBD1 (6 bases). V lost 8 bases and J lost 2, with 13 bases in between. Germline V gene data show CDR1 as SNHLY and CDR2 as FYNNEI. This CDR3 region has 15 residues. The CDR3 reads CASGEGVPGANVLTF. The CDR3 DNA is TGTGCCAGCGGCGAGGGGGTGCCTGGGGCCAACGTCCTGACTTTC.

As concerns this clonotype: A read error is possible here, since a much larger clone lies one base away. J is TRBJ2-7 and V is TRBV5-1; D is unclear. Germline V gene sequence: CDR1 SGHRS, CDR2 YFSETQ. CDR3 length equals 15 residues. The V and J ends lost 0 bases and 6 bases respectively, with 16 bases between them. CDR3 DNA sequence: TGCGCCAGCAGCTTGGTCCAGGCCAGCATCTGCGAGCAGTACTTC. This codes for CASSLVQASICEQYF.

The CDR3 bases are TGTGCCAGCAGCTCCCTCGGGACAGGGGAAAACACCATATATTTT. As protein: CASSSLGTGENTIYF. This chain uses TRBV5-6 with TRBJ1-3; TRBD1 matches 10 bases. This CDR3 spans 15 amino acids. V shed 3 bases and J 6 bases; nucleotides not matched to a gene: 6. In germline, CDR1 is SGHDT, CDR2 YYEEEE.

Ten or more counts support this clonotype. The rearrangement joins TRBV12-3 or TRBV12-4 to TRBJ1-1; a possible D gene is TRBD1 (6 bases). Deletions cut 5 bases from V and 6 bases from J, with 16 bases between. The CDR3 has 14 residues. This CDR3 reads CASSPQTGRPEAFF. The CDR3 nucleotides are TGTGCCAGCAGTCCACAAACAGGGCGCCCTGAAGCTTTCTTT.

J is TRBJ1-6 and V is TRBV7-2; D unresolved. Trimming removed 5 bases from V and 0 bases from J, with 11 bases in between. The CDR3 runs to 16 residues. Per the germline V gene, CDR1 is SGHTA and CDR2 is FQGNSA. The CDR3 DNA reads TGTGCCAGCAGCCCCGGGTCAGGCTCCTATAATTCACCCCTCCACTTT. It specifies CASSPGSGSYNSPLHF.

This clonotype was seen at least ten times. The chain has TRBV6-1 and TRBJ1-3; D not certain. The ends were cut back, 5 bases at V and 0 bases at J, with 11 bases in the middle. The CDR3 is made up of 15 amino acids. From germline, CDR1 is MNHNS and CDR2 SASEGT. The CDR3 reads CASSQWTVSGNTIYF. DNA of the CDR3: TGTGCCAGCAGTCAATGGACGGTCTCTGGAAACACCATATATTTT.

This clonotype occurred many times. One end of the junction fails to match germline, which may point to a read error. The V and J genes are TRBV29-1 and TRBJ1-1; unclear D gene. CDR1 is SQVTM, CDR2 ANQGSEA, per germline. The CDR3 has 14 residues. In DNA form, the CDR3 reads TGCAGCGTTAAAGACGGCCGCATGAACACTGAAGCTTTCTTT. Its translation: CSVKDGRMNTEAFF.

This clonotype was counted ten times or more. The V and J genes are TRBV28 and TRBJ1-6; no reliable D call. The ends were cut back, 5 bases at V and 6 bases at J, with 5 bases in the middle. The CDR3 contains 12 residues. Germline V gene lookup returns CDR1 MDHEN and CDR2 SYDVKM. CDR3: CASSASNSPLHF. DNA for the CDR3: TGTGCCAGCAGTGCCAGTAATTCACCCCTCCACTTT. Looking up the rest from reference TRBV28 and TRBJ1-6 gives the full variable domain: DVKVTQSSRYLVKRTGEKVFLECVQDMDHENMFWYRQDPGLGLRLIYFSYDVKMKEKGDIPEGYSVSREKKERFSLILESASTNQTSMYLCASSASNSPLHFGNGTRLTVT.

The table lists this clonotype with a few counts. This sequence joins TRBV6-1 and TRBJ2-2; TRBD1 matches at 8 bases. CDR1 is MNHNS, CDR2 SASEGT, per germline. V lost 6 bases, J lost 0 bases, and 0 bases stayed unmatched. The CDR3 length is 14 residues. The CDR3 protein is CASRQGANTGELFF. For the CDR3, the DNA is TGTGCCAGCAGACAGGGGGCGAACACCGGGGAGCTGTTTTTT.

This clonotype was recorded at least ten times. The J gene is TRBJ2-7, the V gene TRBV18; D perhaps matches TRBD1 (5 bases). V lost 3 bases to trimming and J lost 1 base, with 10 bases between them. The CDR3 runs to 14 residues. CDR1 and CDR2 (germline): KGHSH, LQKENI. The CDR3 loop reads CASSPYDSSYEQYF. The DNA for the CDR3 is TGTGCCAGCTCACCCTACGACAGTTCCTACGAGCAGTACTTC. Full variable domain (outside the CDR3, taken from reference TRBV18 and TRBJ2-7): NAGVMQNPRHLVRRRGQEARLRCSPMKGHSHVYWYRQLPEEGLKFMVYLQKENIIDESGMPKERFSAEFPKEGPSILRIQQVVRGDSAAYFCASSPYDSSYEQYFGPGTRLTVT.

The chain has TRBV6-1 and TRBJ1-2; 10 bases match TRBD1. V shed 7 bases, J shed 8 bases, and the junction held 10 bases outside the gene matches. CDR1 is MNHNS and CDR2 is SASEGT in the germline V gene. The CDR3 sequence is 14 residues long. The chain's CDR3 is CASTAGTGVFGYTF. In DNA form, the CDR3 reads TGTGCCAGCACCGCCGGGACAGGGGTTTTCGGCTACACCTTC.

This clonotype was counted at least ten times. The chain links TRBV12-3 or TRBV12-4 to TRBJ2-5; D call uncertain. CDR3 length: 13 amino acids. Trimming shortened V by 6 bases and J by 5 bases, and 13 bases separated the two germline ends. The CDR3: CASSADIWETQYF. The DNA for the CDR3 is TGTGCCAGCAGCGCAGACATTTGGGAGACCCAGTACTTC.

This clonotype showed up just a few times. The genes are TRBV5-1 and TRBJ2-7, with a tentative D call TRBD2 (7 bases). The CDR3 length is 13 residues. The V and J ends lost 5 bases and 2 bases respectively, with 11 bases between them. The germline CDR1 and CDR2 sequences are SGHRS and YFSETQ. Here the CDR3 DNA reads TGCGCCAGCAGGCAGCGGGACACCTACGAGCAGTACTTC. Protein product: CASRQRDTYEQYF.

The chain joins TRBV18 to TRBJ2-2; D remains unclear. Trimming took 3 bases from V and 4 from J, leaving 15 bases between them. The V gene's germline CDR1 is KGHSH and CDR2 LQKENI. This CDR3 comprises 16 residues. CDR3 nucleotides: TGTGCCAGCTCACCCCGATACCGGCAAAGCACCGGGGAGCTGTTTTTT. This translates into CASSPRYRQSTGELFF.

This clonotype has at least ten counts. In DNA, the CDR3 is TGTGCCAGCAGCCCCCAGGTTTACTATGGCTACACCTTC. As protein: CASSPQVYYGYTF. This sequence joins TRBV12-3 or TRBV12-4 and TRBJ1-2; D gene unclear. V gave up 6 bases and J gave up 3 bases, with 11 bases separating them. The CDR3 consists of 13 residues.

The chain is built from TRBV7-2 and TRBJ1-2; 9 bases agree with TRBD1. The germline gives CDR1 SGHTA, CDR2 FQGNSA. This CDR3 has 15 amino acids. Losses at the gene ends were 2 bases for V and 4 bases for J; bases not matched to a gene: 5. The CDR3 loop reads CASSLPRQGGYGYTF. For the CDR3, the DNA is TGTGCCAGCAGCTTACCTAGACAGGGGGGCTATGGCTACACCTTC.